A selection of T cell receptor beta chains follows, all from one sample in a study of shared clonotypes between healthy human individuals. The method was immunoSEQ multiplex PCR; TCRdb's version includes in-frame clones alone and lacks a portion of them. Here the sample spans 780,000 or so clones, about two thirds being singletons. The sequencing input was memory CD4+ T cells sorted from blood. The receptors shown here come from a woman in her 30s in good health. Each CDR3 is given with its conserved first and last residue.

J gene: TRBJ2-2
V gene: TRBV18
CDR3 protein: CASSPLNTGELFF

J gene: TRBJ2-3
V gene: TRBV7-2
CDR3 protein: CASSRASSTDTQYF

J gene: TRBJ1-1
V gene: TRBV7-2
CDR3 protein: CASSYTRRDRGRWNTEAFF

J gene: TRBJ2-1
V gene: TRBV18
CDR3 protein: CASSQGAGGGNEQFF

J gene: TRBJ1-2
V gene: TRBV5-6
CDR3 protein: CASSVGQGRYGYTF

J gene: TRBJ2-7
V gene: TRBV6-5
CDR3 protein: CASSFGGMTYEQYF

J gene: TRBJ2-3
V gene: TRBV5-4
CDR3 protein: CASSQGRGLAGGTDTQYF

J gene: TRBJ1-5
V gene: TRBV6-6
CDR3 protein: CASSYGHSNQPQHF

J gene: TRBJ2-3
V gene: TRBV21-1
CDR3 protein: CASNREENTDTQYF

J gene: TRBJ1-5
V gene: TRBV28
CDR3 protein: CASSLGRRGTWPQHF

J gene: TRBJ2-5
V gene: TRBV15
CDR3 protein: CATSTGGAGSETQYF

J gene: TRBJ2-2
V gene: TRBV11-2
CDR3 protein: CASSRTNTGELFF

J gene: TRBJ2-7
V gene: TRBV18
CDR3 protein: CASSPKAGEQYF

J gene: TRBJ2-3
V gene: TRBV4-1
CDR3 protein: CASSQERNTQYF

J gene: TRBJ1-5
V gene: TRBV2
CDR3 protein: CASSLDDQPQHF

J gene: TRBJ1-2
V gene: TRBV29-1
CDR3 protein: CSVVKQTIYGYTF

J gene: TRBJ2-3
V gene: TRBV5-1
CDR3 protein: CASSLGTSGNTQYF

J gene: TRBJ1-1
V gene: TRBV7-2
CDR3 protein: CASSYRVNTEAFF

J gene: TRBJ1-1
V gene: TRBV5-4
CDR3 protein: CASSSRLAMNTEAFF

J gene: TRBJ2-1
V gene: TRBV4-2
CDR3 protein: CASSQGTIPIVNEQFF

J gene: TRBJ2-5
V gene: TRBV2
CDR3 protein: CASSVVVETQYF

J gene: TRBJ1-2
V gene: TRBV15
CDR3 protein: CATSTLDSSALDGYTF

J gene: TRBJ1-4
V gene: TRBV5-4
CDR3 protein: CASSFGQGVGEKLFF

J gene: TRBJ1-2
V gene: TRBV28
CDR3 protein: CASSLRQGRYTF

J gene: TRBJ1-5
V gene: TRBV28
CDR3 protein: CACSFIVGSNQPQHF

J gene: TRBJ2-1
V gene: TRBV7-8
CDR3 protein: CASSSQASIGHEQFF

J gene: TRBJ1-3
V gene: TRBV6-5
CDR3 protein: CASSYTIQGPGNTIYF

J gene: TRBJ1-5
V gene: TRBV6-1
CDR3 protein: CASTGQPNQPQHF

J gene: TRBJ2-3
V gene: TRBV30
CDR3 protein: CAWSLKDTQYF

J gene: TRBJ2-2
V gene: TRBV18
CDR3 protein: CASSADRSAGELFF

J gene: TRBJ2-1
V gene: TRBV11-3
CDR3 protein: CASSPTGTGGYNEQFF

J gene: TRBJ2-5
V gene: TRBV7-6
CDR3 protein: CASSPGGQETQYF

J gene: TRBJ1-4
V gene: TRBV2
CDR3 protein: CASSSDGGSREKLFF

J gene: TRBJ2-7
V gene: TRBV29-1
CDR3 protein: CSVRDDYSYEQYF

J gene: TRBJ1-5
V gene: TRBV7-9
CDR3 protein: CASSFGVDQPQHF

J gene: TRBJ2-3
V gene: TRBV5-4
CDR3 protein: CASSLKASTDTQYF

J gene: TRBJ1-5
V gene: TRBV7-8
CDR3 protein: CASSGLLGPQHF

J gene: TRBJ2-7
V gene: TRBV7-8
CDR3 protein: CASSPTIFDYRLFLQYF

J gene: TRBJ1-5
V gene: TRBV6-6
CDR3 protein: CASQQGANQPQHF

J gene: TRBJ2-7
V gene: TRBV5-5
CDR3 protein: CASSLAGGNTYEQYF

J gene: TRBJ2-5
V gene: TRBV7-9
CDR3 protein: CASSLDLDKLKETQYF

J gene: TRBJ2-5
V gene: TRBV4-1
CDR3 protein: CASSQGSSVRLQETQYF

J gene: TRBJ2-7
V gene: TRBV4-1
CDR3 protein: CASSQTTSGSYEQYF

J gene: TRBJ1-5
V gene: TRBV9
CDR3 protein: CASSVGSLGNQPQHF

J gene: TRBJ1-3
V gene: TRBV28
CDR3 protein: CASIQRGTAGNTIYF

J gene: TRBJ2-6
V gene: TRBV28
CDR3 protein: CASSPPGAGANVLTF

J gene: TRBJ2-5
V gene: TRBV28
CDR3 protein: CASLTGNQETQYF

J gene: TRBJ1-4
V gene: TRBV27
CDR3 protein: CASSFGQIGEKLFF

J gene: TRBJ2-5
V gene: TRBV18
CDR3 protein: CASSGQELETQYF

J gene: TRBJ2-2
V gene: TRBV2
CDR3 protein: CASSEVVAIGELFF

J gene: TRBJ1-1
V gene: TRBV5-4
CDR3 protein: CASSTLEGNTEAFF

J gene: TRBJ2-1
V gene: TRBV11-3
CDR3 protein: CASSFSGGSYNEQFF

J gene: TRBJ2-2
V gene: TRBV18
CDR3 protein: CASSPTRTGELFF

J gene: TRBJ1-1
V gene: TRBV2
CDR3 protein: CASSKRGDAEAFF